Listed here are 15 T cell receptor beta chains from one sample, sequenced in a study of blood T cell repertoires in COVID-19. Measured with immunoSEQ multiplex PCR; TCRdb has only the in-frame clones, and not every one. The profile shows 200,000 to 300,000 clones, 87% of them singletons. Sequenced input: peripheral blood. The receptors were gathered from a man aged 55 to 69 who had recovered from COVID-19.

The CDR3 region is CATSRDLWGGAGNTIYF. The CDR3 region has the DNA TGTGCCACCAGCAGAGATTTATGGGGAGGGGCTGGAAACACCATATATTTT. This chain joins TRBV15 and TRBJ1-3, with D possibly being TRBD1 (5 bases). The length of the CDR3 is 17 residues. Trimming cost V 0 bases and J 2 bases, with 14 bases left between them. Germline V gene lookup returns CDR1 LNHNV and CDR2 YYDKDF (reference sequence).

The chain uses TRBV7-9 and TRBJ2-1; unclear D gene. The CDR3 consists of 15 residues. Germline V gene lookup returns CDR1 SEHNR and CDR2 FQNEAQ (reference sequence). V shed 5 bases and J shed 4 bases, with 15 bases lying between them. In DNA form, the CDR3 reads TGTGCCAGCAGCACCTCCAAGCATTCTTACAATGAGCAGTTCTTC. This translates into CASSTSKHSYNEQFF. The variable domain in full, completed from reference TRBV7-9 and TRBJ2-1, reads DTGVSQNPRHKITKRGQNVTFRCDPISEHNRLYWYRQTLGQGPEFLTYFQNEAQLEKSRLLSDRFSAERPKGSFSTLEIQRTEQGDSAMYLCASSTSKHSYNEQFFGPGTRLTVL.

This clone was counted a few times. The chain recombines TRBV28 with TRBJ1-1; possible D gene TRBD1, 6 bases. The germline CDR1 and CDR2 sequences are MDHEN and SYDVKM. The ends were cut back, 6 bases at V and 4 bases at J, with 12 bases in the middle. The CDR3 totals 13 residues. The CDR3 region is CASRRQAGTEAFF. DNA for the CDR3: TGTGCCAGCAGGAGACAGGCAGGCACTGAAGCTTTCTTT.

The chain recombines TRBV18 with TRBJ2-3; TRBD2 might be the D (5 bases). Trimming stripped 6 bases from V and 4 bases from J, with 17 bases between. CDR3 length equals 15 residues. Germline V gives CDR1 KGHSH, CDR2 LQKENI. The CDR3: CASSPDHGKADTQYF. CDR3 nucleotide sequence: TGTGCCAGCTCTCCAGACCACGGGAAAGCAGATACGCAGTATTTT. The variable domain in full, completed from reference TRBV18 and TRBJ2-3, reads NAGVMQNPRHLVRRRGQEARLRCSPMKGHSHVYWYRQLPEEGLKFMVYLQKENIIDESGMPKERFSAEFPKEGPSILRIQQVVRGDSAAYFCASSPDHGKADTQYFGPGTRLTVL.

This chain connects TRBV27 to TRBJ1-5; 8 bases map to TRBD1. The CDR3 length is 13 residues. Germline CDR1 reads MNHEY; CDR2 reads SMNVEV (reference sequence). The J segment lost 7 bases and the V segment lost 5 bases, leaving 4 bases of the junction unmatched. This CDR3 reads CASSAWTGQPQHF. The CDR3 region has the DNA TGTGCCAGCAGTGCTTGGACAGGGCAGCCCCAGCATTTT.

V and J are TRBV6-5 and TRBJ2-7; possible D gene TRBD2, 7 bases. CDR1 is MNHEY, CDR2 SVGAGI, per germline. V dropped 3 bases and J dropped 1 base, with 16 bases sitting between them. The CDR3 spans 16 residues. For the CDR3, the DNA is TGTGCCAGCAGTTATGTAGGGGGGGGAAAGTCCTACGAGCAGTACTTC. This codes for CASSYVGGGKSYEQYF.

The chain joins TRBV18 to TRBJ2-3; the match to TRBD2 covers 7 bases. The CDR3 is 16 residues long. Unmatched junction bases numbered 7, after V lost 4 bases and J lost 0 bases. Germline CDR1 and CDR2: KGHSH and LQKENI. DNA for the CDR3: TGTGCCAGCTCACGCGGAGGGACTATTAGCACAGATACGCAGTATTTT. Encoded protein: CASSRGGTISTDTQYF.

The CDR3 spells CASSPRLDSDTQYF. DNA for the CDR3: TGTGCCAGCAGCCCCAGACTAGACTCGGATACGCAGTATTTT. This chain uses TRBV13 with TRBJ2-3; weak D call: TRBD2 (6 bases). CDR3 length equals 14 residues. Germline V gene lookup returns CDR1 PRHDT and CDR2 FYEKMQ (reference sequence). V was pared by 5 bases and J by 6 bases, with 15 bases between.

Here the CDR3 reads CASRVPGQGNSPLHF. CDR3 nucleotides: TGTGCCAGTAGGGTACCGGGACAGGGGAATTCACCCCTCCACTTT. The chain couples TRBV19 to TRBJ1-6; 10 positions agree with TRBD1. V was clipped by 6 bases and J by 7 bases; unmatched bases: 6. The CDR3 has 15 residues. Germline loops: CDR1 LNHDA, CDR2 SQIVND (reference sequence).

CDR3: CATSRTGLRKGAHTDTQYF. The CDR3 DNA reads TGTGCCACCAGTCGTACAGGGCTACGAAAAGGAGCACACACAGATACGCAGTATTTT. The chain carries TRBV24-1 and TRBJ2-3; D perhaps matches TRBD1 (6 bases). The CDR3 covers 19 residues. Trimming took 6 bases from V and 2 from J, leaving 26 bases between them. The germline V gene has CDR1 KGHDR and CDR2 SFDVKD.

J is TRBJ1-4 and V is TRBV5-1; 7 bases map to TRBD1. V trimming: 4 bases; J trimming: 3 bases; junction bases outside the gene matches: 9. CDR1 is SGHRS and CDR2 is YFSETQ in the germline V gene. This CDR3 region has 16 residues. CDR3 nucleotides: TGCGCCAGCAGCGGTTCGCCGACAGGGTCTAATGAAAAACTGTTTTTT. It codes for CASSGSPTGSNEKLFF.

This chain uses TRBV14 with TRBJ1-1; D uncertain. V lost 0 bases to trimming and J lost 11 bases, with 13 bases between them. Germline CDR1 and CDR2: SGHDN and FVKESK. The CDR3 has 13 amino acids. CDR3 DNA sequence: TGTGCCAGCAGCCAAGATCCCTGGGAGAGCGCTTTCTTT. Amino acid sequence: CASSQDPWESAFF.

The rearrangement links TRBV5-4 to TRBJ1-4; D is possibly TRBD1 (5 bases). This CDR3 is 15 amino acids long. Germline CDR1 reads SGHNT; CDR2 reads YYREEE (reference sequence). Trimming stripped 0 bases from V and 11 bases from J, with 17 bases between. CDR3 bases: TGTGCCAGCAGCTTGGGGCCACCGCCCGGGGGGAAACTGTTTTTT. Translation gives CASSLGPPPGGKLFF.

This chain connects TRBV3-1 (or the pseudogene TRBV3-2) to TRBJ1-1; 8 nucleotides agree with TRBD1. J gave up 7 bases and V 3 bases, and 13 bases lay outside the gene matches. There are 16 residues in the CDR3. CDR1 LGHDT and CDR2 YNNKEL come from the germline V gene (reference sequence). The CDR3 sequence is CASSHFKTGVRVEAFF. The CDR3, as DNA: TGTGCCAGCAGCCATTTCAAGACAGGGGTGCGGGTTGAAGCTTTCTTT.

The J gene is TRBJ2-1, the V gene TRBV15, with 8 bases that match TRBD1. J was trimmed by 6 bases and V by 1 base; bases with no gene match: 5. Germline-derived CDR1 and CDR2 are LNHNV and YYDKDF (reference sequence). This CDR3 has 15 residues. As DNA, the CDR3 is TGTGCCACCAGCAGAGGTCAGGGGGCCCTCAATGAGCAGTTCTTC. Amino acid sequence: CATSRGQGALNEQFF.